Listed below are T cell receptor beta chains from one sample, sequenced in a study of technical replicates of blood from a handful of donors. Profiling relied on immunoSEQ multiplex PCR, and the TCRdb table lists in-frame clones only, not all of them. The repertoire consists of 80,000 to 100,000 clones, with about 91% occurring once and the leading ten covering about 0.27%. What was sequenced was T cells isolated from PBMCs. The receptor set was obtained from a human donor in good health. The CDR3 runs from the conserved cysteine through the conserved F or W. D genes are given only for firm matches. Size is omitted from some rows. Given values are once, few, many or a class for expanded clones.

clone size | D gene | J gene | V gene | CDR3 protein | CDR3 DNA
NA | NA | TRBJ2-7 | TRBV7-9 | CASSFAPTGEQYF | TGTGCCAGCAGCTTCGCCCCGACGGGGGAGCAGTACTTC
NA | TRBD1 | TRBJ2-1 | TRBV6-4 | CASSAQGAIDNEQFF | TGTGCCAGCAGTGCACAGGGGGCAATCGACAATGAGCAGTTCTTC
NA | TRBD1 | TRBJ2-2 | TRBV6-1 | CASSDLTGGIGELFF | TGTGCCAGCAGTGATCTGACAGGGGGTATCGGGGAGCTGTTTTTT
NA | TRBD1 | TRBJ2-7 | TRBV28 | CASSTNTQGAYEQYF | TGTGCCAGCAGTACCAATACCCAGGGGGCCTACGAGCAGTACTTC
NA | TRBD2 | TRBJ2-1 | TRBV4-1 | CASSRLAEGTIEQFF | TGCGCCAGCAGCCGACTAGCGGAGGGGACGATTGAGCAGTTCTTC
NA | NA | TRBJ1-4 | TRBV5-1 | CASSLGGRSQRSEKLFF | TGCGCCAGCAGCTTGGGAGGCCGATCCCAAAGGAGCGAAAAACTGTTTTTT
once | TRBD2 | TRBJ2-3 | TRBV9 | CASSASGLAGGTRTDTQYF | TGTGCCAGCAGCGCTTCGGGACTAGCGGGGGGGACACGCACAGATACGCAGTATTTT
NA | NA | TRBJ2-7 | TRBV27 | CASSFPPRLFYEQYF | TGTGCCAGCAGTTTTCCCCCTAGACTGTTCTACGAGCAGTACTTC
NA | TRBD1 | TRBJ2-1 | TRBV7-8 | CASQDRDPYNEQFF | TGTGCCAGCCAGGACAGGGACCCCTACAATGAGCAGTTCTTC
once | NA | TRBJ1-1 | TRBV15 | CATSRVGMGTEAFF | TGTGCCACCAGCAGAGTCGGGATGGGCACTGAAGCTTTCTTT
NA | NA | TRBJ1-1 | TRBV10-1 | CASSAESRGTEAFF | TGCGCCAGCAGTGCCGAATCCCGGGGAACTGAAGCTTTCTTT
NA | NA | TRBJ2-3 | TRBV2 | CASSDPGRASTDTQYF | TGTGCCAGCAGTGACCCTGGCAGGGCAAGCACAGATACGCAGTATTTT
once | NA | TRBJ2-7 | TRBV29-1 | CSAMGGHPSEQYF | TGCAGCGCGATGGGGGGGCACCCCTCCGAGCAGTACTTC
NA | NA | TRBJ1-1 | TRBV5-4 | CASSPGGRTEAFF | TGTGCCAGCAGCCCTGGGGGGAGAACTGAAGCTTTCTTT
NA | NA | TRBJ2-5 | TRBV5-1 | CASSLRSYQETQYF | TGCGCCAGCAGCCTTCGGTCCTACCAAGAGACCCAGTACTTC
NA | NA | TRBJ1-5 | TRBV27 | CASRHKQESNQPQHF | TGTGCCAGCAGACATAAACAGGAATCCAATCAGCCCCAGCATTTT
once | NA | TRBJ2-1 | TRBV7-9 | CASSLPGLGRISLYNEQFF | TGTGCCAGCAGCTTGCCCGGATTAGGCAGGATTTCCCTTTACAATGAGCAGTTCTTC
NA | TRBD1 | TRBJ1-2 | TRBV7-9 | CASSFSAGGGYGYTF | TGTGCCAGCAGCTTTTCTGCAGGGGGCGGGTATGGCTACACCTTC
NA | NA | TRBJ2-7 | TRBV4-1 | CASSQGWGGSYYEQYF | TGCGCCAGCAGCCAAGGTTGGGGGGGCTCTTACTACGAGCAGTACTTC
NA | TRBD1 | TRBJ1-1 | TRBV6-5 | CASRGQGPRNTEAFF | TGTGCCAGCAGGGGACAGGGGCCAAGGAACACTGAAGCTTTCTTT
NA | NA | TRBJ2-7 | TRBV29-1 | CSVEKQGGSYEQYF | TGCAGCGTTGAGAAGCAGGGTGGCTCCTACGAGCAGTACTTC
once | TRBD1 | TRBJ2-7 | TRBV13 | CASRSTGTGPHEQYF | TGTGCCAGCAGATCAACCGGGACAGGGCCCCACGAGCAGTACTTC
once | NA | TRBJ2-1 | TRBV28 | CASSSGLREQFF | TGTGCCAGCAGTTCGGGGTTGCGGGAGCAGTTCTTC
NA | TRBD2 | TRBJ2-7 | TRBV2 | CASSPGEAGVGEQYF | TGTGCCAGCAGCCCCGGGGAAGCGGGAGTAGGTGAGCAGTACTTC
NA | NA | TRBJ1-3 | TRBV6-6 | CASSYEALGTGNTIYF | TGTGCCAGCAGTTACGAAGCCCTCGGGACTGGAAACACCATATATTTT
NA | NA | TRBJ2-5 | TRBV27 | CASSLWRGETQYF | TGTGCCAGCAGTTTATGGCGGGGAGAGACCCAGTACTTC
NA | TRBD2 | TRBJ2-7 | TRBV30 | CAWSVGTSGSYEQYF | TGTGCCTGGAGTGTTGGCACTAGCGGATCCTACGAGCAGTACTTC
NA | NA | TRBJ2-7 | TRBV13 | CASSSDAYEQYF | TGTGCCAGCAGCTCAGATGCCTACGAGCAGTACTTC
NA | NA | TRBJ2-3 | TRBV14 | CASSPLTGGDTDTQYF | TGTGCCAGCAGCCCACTTACGGGTGGAGACACAGATACGCAGTATTTT
NA | TRBD1 | TRBJ1-2 | TRBV2 | CASSPSGQTNLYGYTF | TGTGCCAGCAGTCCCTCGGGACAGACTAATTTATATGGCTACACCTTC
NA | NA | TRBJ1-5 | TRBV5-1 | CASSLAPRGEEQPQHF | TGCGCCAGCAGCTTGGCCCCCCGGGGTGAAGAACAGCCCCAGCATTTT
NA | TRBD2 | TRBJ2-3 | TRBV7-2 | CASSLDAGGGKADTQYF | TGTGCCAGCAGCTTAGACGCCGGGGGAGGGAAAGCAGATACGCAGTATTTT
NA | TRBD2 | TRBJ2-3 | TRBV5-1 | CASSFTSGGTGDTQYF | TGCGCCAGCAGCTTCACTAGCGGGGGGACTGGGGATACGCAGTATTTT
NA | NA | TRBJ1-1 | TRBV7-9 | CASKLNQGSTEAFF | TGTGCCAGCAAGCTTAATCAGGGTAGCACTGAAGCTTTCTTT
NA | TRBD1 | TRBJ2-3 | TRBV9 | CASSLGQGAPNTQYF | TGTGCCAGCAGTTTGGGACAGGGGGCGCCAAATACGCAGTATTTT
NA | TRBD1 | TRBJ1-1 | TRBV9 | CASSGQGQFTEAFF | TGTGCCAGCAGCGGACAGGGGCAGTTCACTGAAGCTTTCTTT
NA | NA | TRBJ2-5 | TRBV13 | CASSTSPISETQYF | TGTGCCAGCAGCACATCCCCAATTTCAGAGACCCAGTACTTC
NA | TRBD2 | TRBJ2-4 | TRBV9 | CASSVEAGGNIQYF | TGTGCCAGCAGCGTAGAAGCGGGGGGAAACATTCAGTACTTC
NA | NA | TRBJ2-1 | TRBV25-1 | CASSTRRDEQFF | TGTGCCAGCAGCACTCGGCGGGATGAGCAGTTCTTC
NA | TRBD1 | TRBJ1-5 | TRBV27 | CASSRTGGNQPQHF | TGTGCCAGCAGTCGCACAGGGGGCAATCAGCCCCAGCATTTT
NA | NA | TRBJ2-7 | TRBV2 | CASSVQGYEQYF | TGTGCCAGCAGTGTACAGGGTTACGAGCAGTACTTC
NA | TRBD2 | TRBJ2-1 | TRBV7-7 | CASSFREGYSEQFF | TGTGCCAGCAGCTTCCGGGAGGGATATAGTGAGCAGTTCTTC
few | NA | TRBJ1-1 | TRBV5-1 | CASSRAEGDTEAFF | TGCGCCAGCAGCCGGGCCGAGGGGGACACTGAAGCTTTCTTT
NA | NA | TRBJ2-7 | TRBV5-1 | CASSWESISYEQYF | TGCGCCAGCAGCTGGGAGAGTATCTCCTACGAGCAGTACTTC
NA | TRBD2 | TRBJ2-3 | TRBV6-4 | CASSAGGLATDTQYF | TGTGCCAGCAGTGCCGGTGGACTAGCAACGGATACGCAGTATTTT
few | NA | TRBJ2-5 | TRBV30 | CAWSFGQETQYF | TGTGCCTGGAGTTTTGGACAGGAGACCCAGTACTTC